This entry lists 7 T cell receptor beta chains sequenced from one sample in a study of cytomegalovirus exposure and HLA in healthy donors. PCR employed 60 Vbeta and 13 Jbeta primers. This table comes from immunoSEQ multiplex PCR, and its TCRdb copy is limited to in-frame clones, with some not included. This table holds roughly 140,000 clones, roughly 82% found once. Sample: PBMCs. The receptor set was obtained from a man aged 25 to 40 in good health and CMV-seropositive.

This clone was found a few times. The chain links TRBV10-3 to TRBJ2-2, with 8 bases identical to TRBD2. The CDR3 is 14 residues long. The V and J ends lost 9 bases and 4 bases, in that order; junction bases with no gene match: 7. CDR1 and CDR2 from the germline V gene are ENHRY and SYGVKD. CDR3: CAMGAGGRTGELFF. DNA of the CDR3: TGTGCCATGGGGGCGGGGGGCCGCACCGGGGAGCTGTTTTTT.

This clone was observed a single time. V and J are TRBV14 and TRBJ1-1, with TRBD1 matching over 7 bases. The trim removed 1 base at V and 0 bases at J, leaving 5 bases unmatched. The CDR3 totals 16 residues. Germline V gives CDR1 SGHDN, CDR2 FVKESK. The CDR3, as DNA: TGTGCCAGCAGCCAAGGGCGGGGACAGATGAACACTGAAGCTTTCTTT. Amino acid sequence: CASSQGRGQMNTEAFF.

The rearrangement links TRBV5-6 to TRBJ2-3; D is unresolved. The CDR3 runs to 15 residues. Germline CDR1 SGHDT, CDR2 YYEEEE. Deletions cut 0 bases from V and 1 base from J, with 9 bases between. The CDR3 nucleotides read TGTGCCAGCAGCTTGGGGGCTTGGGGCACAGATACGCAGTATTTT. Translating gives CASSLGAWGTDTQYF.

The chain links TRBV15 to TRBJ1-2; 10 bases line up with TRBD1. CDR3 length: 16 residues. CDR1 is LNHNV and CDR2 is YYDKDF in the germline V gene (reference sequence). With V trimmed by 3 bases and J by 1 base, 5 bases remained unmatched. The CDR3 nucleotides are TGTGCCACCAGCAGGGGGACAGGGGCCAATAACTATGGCTACACCTTC. Protein product: CATSRGTGANNYGYTF.

V usage is TRBV27 and J usage is TRBJ2-7; 7 bases are shared with TRBD2. The CDR3 runs 15 residues. V gave up 0 bases and J gave up 3 bases; unmatched junction bases: 5. Looked up from germline, CDR1 is MNHEY and CDR2 is SMNVEV (reference sequence). CDR3 sequence: CASSLSPAGSYEQYF. DNA of the CDR3: TGTGCCAGCAGTTTATCGCCAGCGGGAAGCTACGAGCAGTACTTC.

This clone has a handful of counts. The V and J genes are TRBV5-4 and TRBJ2-2, with TRBD2 matching over 7 bases. The CDR3 is made up of 16 amino acids. The germline gives CDR1 SGHNT, CDR2 YYREEE (reference sequence). The V gene end was trimmed by 4 bases and the J gene end by 2 bases; junction bases not matched to a gene: 8. The CDR3 nucleotides are TGTGCCAGCAGCCTCGGGGGGATACCAAACACCGGGGAGCTGTTTTTT. Translated, it gives CASSLGGIPNTGELFF.

This chain joins TRBV30 and TRBJ1-2; TRBD1 matches 7 bases. CDR1 is GTSNPN, CDR2 SVGIG, per germline (reference sequence). This CDR3 is built from 12 residues. J was trimmed by 7 bases and V by 2 bases; bases with no gene match: 4. This CDR3 is CAWSSGTVGYTF. DNA for the CDR3: TGTGCCTGGAGTTCCGGGACAGTTGGCTACACCTTC.